The present T cell receptor (beta chain) was sequenced within a study of blood T cell repertoires in COVID-19. About the research overall: COVID-19 samples from acute and convalescent phases originated in the United States, Italy and Spain. Sample material is recorded as cDNA or gDNA derived from T cells, B-cell-depleted T cells, or PBMCs.

This clone was seen a single time. Losses at the gene ends were 2 bases for V and 0 bases for J; bases not matched to a gene: 9. The germline gives CDR1 MNHEY, CDR2 SVGEGT. This CDR3 has 18 amino acids. In the source study's methods: Counts of nucleated cells, estimated from reference gene primer amplification, were obtained. The table came from immunoSEQ multiplex PCR; TCRdb's copy has only in-frame clones and leaves some out. V and J calls and clone size are those listed in that table; D and trimming were worked out from the DNA. In the table there are approximately 170,000 clones, around 85% of which are singletons.

The chain carries TRBV6-2 or TRBV6-3 and TRBJ1-1, with 10 bases that match TRBD1. The specimen was peripheral blood. The clonotype was recovered from a man aged 55-75 years who had recovered from COVID-19. The CDR3 coding sequence is TGTGCCAGCAGTTACCCCGGGACAGGGGTTAATCTGAACACTGAAGCTTTCTTT. It is translated as CASSYPGTGVNLNTEAFF.